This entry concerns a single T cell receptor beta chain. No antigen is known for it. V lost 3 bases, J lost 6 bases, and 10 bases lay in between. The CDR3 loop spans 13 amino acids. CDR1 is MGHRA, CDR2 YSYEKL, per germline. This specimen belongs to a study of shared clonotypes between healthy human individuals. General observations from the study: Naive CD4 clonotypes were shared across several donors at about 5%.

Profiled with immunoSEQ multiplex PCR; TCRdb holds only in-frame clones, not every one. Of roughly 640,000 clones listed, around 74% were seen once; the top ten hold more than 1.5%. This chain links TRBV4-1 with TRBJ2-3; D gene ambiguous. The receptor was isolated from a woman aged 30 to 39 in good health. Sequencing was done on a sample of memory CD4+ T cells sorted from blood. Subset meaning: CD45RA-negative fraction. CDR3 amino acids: CASSQQLTDTQYF. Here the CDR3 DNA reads TGCGCCAGCAGCCAGCAATTAACCGATACGCAGTATTTT.